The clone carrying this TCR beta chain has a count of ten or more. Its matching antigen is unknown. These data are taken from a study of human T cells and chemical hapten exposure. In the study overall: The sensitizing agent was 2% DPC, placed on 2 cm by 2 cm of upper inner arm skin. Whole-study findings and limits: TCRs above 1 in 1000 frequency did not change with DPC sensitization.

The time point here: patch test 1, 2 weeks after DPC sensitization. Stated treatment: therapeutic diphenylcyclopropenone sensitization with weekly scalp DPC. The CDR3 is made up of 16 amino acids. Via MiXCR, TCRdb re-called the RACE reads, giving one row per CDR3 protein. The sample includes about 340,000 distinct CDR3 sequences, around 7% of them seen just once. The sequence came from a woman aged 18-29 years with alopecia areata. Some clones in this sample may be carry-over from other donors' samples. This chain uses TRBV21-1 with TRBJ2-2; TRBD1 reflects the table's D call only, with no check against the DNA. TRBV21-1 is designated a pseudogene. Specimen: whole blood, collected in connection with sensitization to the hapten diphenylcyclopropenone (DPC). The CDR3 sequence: CASLEPGQPNTGELFF. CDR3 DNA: TGTGCCAGCCTTGAGCCGGGACAGCCGAACACCGGGGAGCTGTTTTTT.